This T cell receptor beta chain originates from a study of blood T cells in healthy people across ages. This CDR3 has 16 residues. Unmatched junction bases numbered 5, after V lost 4 bases and J lost 5 bases. Germline CDR1 SEHNR, CDR2 FQNEAQ (reference sequence). A note on this clonotype: Its antigen is still unknown.

Study conclusions and caveats: The fall in TCR beta diversity per million T cells was roughly linear with age.

PBMCs, at least 7 million per sample, were isolated. Per individual sample, total RNA of at least 6 micrograms was extracted. A second PCR, run for about 6 to 11 cycles, used a sample-barcoded 5' primer plus a J-beta primer mix. TCRdb itself ran the 5' RACE reads through MiXCR, one entry per CDR3 protein. The table lists around 940,000 distinct CDR3 sequences, just over 50% of them singletons. The TCR comes from a woman aged 55-70 years in good health. This sequence joins TRBV7-9 and TRBJ2-3; TRBD2 matches at 14 bases. The sample was blood. DNA for the CDR3: TGTGCCAGCAGCTCGATCGGACTAGCGGGAGGAGATACGCAGTATTTT. Translation gives CASSSIGLAGGDTQYF.